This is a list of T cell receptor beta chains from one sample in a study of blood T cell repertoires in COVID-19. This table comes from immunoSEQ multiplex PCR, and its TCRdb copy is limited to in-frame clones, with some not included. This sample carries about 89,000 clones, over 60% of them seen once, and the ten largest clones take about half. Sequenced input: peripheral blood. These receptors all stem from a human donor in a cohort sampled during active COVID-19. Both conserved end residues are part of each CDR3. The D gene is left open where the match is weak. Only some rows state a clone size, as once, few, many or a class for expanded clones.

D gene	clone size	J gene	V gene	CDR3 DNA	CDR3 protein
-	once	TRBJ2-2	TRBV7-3	TGTGCCAGCAGCTTACGGCAGGGGACGGTCGGGGAGCTGTTTTTT	CASSLRQGTVGELFF
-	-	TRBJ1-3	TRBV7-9	TGTGCCAGCAGCTATAACAGGGCTGGAAACACCATATATTTT	CASSYNRAGNTIYF
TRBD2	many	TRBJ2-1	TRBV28	TGTGCCAGCAGTTTAAGAACTAGCGGGAAGACTGAGCAGTTCTTC	CASSLRTSGKTEQFF
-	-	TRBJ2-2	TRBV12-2	TGTGCAAGTCGCTCCTCAGTCTACCCCAGGATGGGGGAGCTGTTTTTT	CASRSSVYPRMGELFF
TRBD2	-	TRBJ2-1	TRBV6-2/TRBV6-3	TGTGCCAGCAGTAGTCGAATGAGGCTAGCGGGAGTTGTTGAGCAGTTCTTC	CASSSRMRLAGVVEQFF
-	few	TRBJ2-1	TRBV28	TGTGCCAGCAGTTTAATATACGCGGATGAGCAGTTCTTC	CASSLIYADEQFF
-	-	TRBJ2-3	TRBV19	TGTGCCAGTAGTATCCAGGGTACAGATACGCAGTATTTT	CASSIQGTDTQYF
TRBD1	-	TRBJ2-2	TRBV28	TGTGCCAGCAACCTCGGGACAGCGAACACCGGGGAGCTGTTTTTT	CASNLGTANTGELFF
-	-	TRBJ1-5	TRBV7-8	TGTGCCAGCAGCTTAACCTTTAGTTTACAGTCACTGATACAGCCCCAGCATTTT	CASSLTFSLQSLIQPQHF
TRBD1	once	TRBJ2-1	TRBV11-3	TGTGCCAGCAGCTTAGGGACCGGGACAGGGGAGCAGTTCTTC	CASSLGTGTGEQFF
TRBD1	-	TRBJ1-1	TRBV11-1	TGTGCCAGCAGCCTCGGGACAGGGGGGTCGGTCACTGAAGCTTTCTTT	CASSLGTGGSVTEAFF
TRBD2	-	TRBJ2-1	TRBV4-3	TGCGCCAGCAGCCACCTACTAGCGGGAGGGCCCAATGAGCAGTTCTTC	CASSHLLAGGPNEQFF
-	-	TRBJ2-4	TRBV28	TGTGCCAGCACCTTCGGAGGGGGCAGGAAAAACATTCAGTACTTC	CASTFGGGRKNIQYF
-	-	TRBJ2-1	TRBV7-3	TGTGCCAGCAGCCCAGGTGGCAATGAGCAGTTCTTC	CASSPGGNEQFF
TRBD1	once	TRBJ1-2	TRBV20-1	TGCAGTGCTAGTAGACAGGGGGGCTATGGCTACACCTTC	CSASRQGGYGYTF
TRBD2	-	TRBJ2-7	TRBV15	TGTGCCACCAGCACAGCGGGGGCCAGGGGTCACGAGCAGTACTTC	CATSTAGARGHEQYF
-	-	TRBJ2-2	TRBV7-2	TGTGCCAGCAGCTTAGCTCTGCGGGTTACTACCGGGGAGCTGTTTTTT	CASSLALRVTTGELFF
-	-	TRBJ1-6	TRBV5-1	TGCGCCAGCAGCTTACAAACAGGAATGGGGAATTCACCCCTCCACTTT	CASSLQTGMGNSPLHF
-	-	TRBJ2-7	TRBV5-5	TGTGCCAGCAGCCCGCTCCTGGCGGGCCCTTACGAGCAGTACTTC	CASSPLLAGPYEQYF
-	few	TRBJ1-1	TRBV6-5	TGTGCCAGCAGTTACAGAGGGTACGCTTTCTTT	CASSYRGYAFF
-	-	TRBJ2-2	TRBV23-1	TGCGCCAGCAGGATGTGGACAACGAACACCGGGGAGCTGTTTTTT	CASRMWTTNTGELFF
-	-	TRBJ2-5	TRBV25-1	TGTGCCAGCAGTGATAGGGGAAGAGAGACCCAGTACTTC	CASSDRGRETQYF
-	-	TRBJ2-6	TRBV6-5	TGTGCCAGCAGTTACGACAGGCCTGGGGCCAACGTCCTGACTTTC	CASSYDRPGANVLTF
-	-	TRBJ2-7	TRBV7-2	TGTGCCAGCAGCTTACACGGGAGTAACCGCGAGCAGTACTTC	CASSLHGSNREQYF
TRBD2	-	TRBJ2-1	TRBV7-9	TGTGCCAGCAGCTCCGATCCGGGACTAGCGGGAGGGCGCTTCAATGAGCAGTTCTTC	CASSSDPGLAGGRFNEQFF
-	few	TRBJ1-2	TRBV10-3	TGTGCCATCAGTCGGGGGGCTTGGTATGGCTACACCTTC	CAISRGAWYGYTF
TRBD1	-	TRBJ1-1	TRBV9	TGTGCCAGCAGCGTAGGCCCTACAGGGGAAGGTACTGAAGCTTTCTTT	CASSVGPTGEGTEAFF
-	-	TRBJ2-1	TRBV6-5	TGTGCCAGCAGTTACTCGGGGCGAAAACCCTACAATGAGCAGTTCTTC	CASSYSGRKPYNEQFF
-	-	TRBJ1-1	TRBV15	TGTGCCACCAGTACCGACCTCGGGGGGTATGCTGAAGCTTTCTTT	CATSTDLGGYAEAFF
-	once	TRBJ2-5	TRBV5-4	TGTGCCAGCAGCCCCATGGGGGCAGGAGAGACCCAGTACTTC	CASSPMGAGETQYF
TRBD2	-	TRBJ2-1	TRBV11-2	TGTGCCAGCAGCTCAACTAGCGGTTCCTACAATGAGCAGTTCTTC	CASSSTSGSYNEQFF
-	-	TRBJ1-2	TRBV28	TGTGCCAGCAGGGCAATGGGGGGGCAGACCAGACCTAACTATGGCTACACCTTC	CASRAMGGQTRPNYGYTF
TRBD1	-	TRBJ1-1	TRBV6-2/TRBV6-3	TGTGCCAGCAGTTACAACCCAGGGGGAACGTACACTGAAGCTTTCTTT	CASSYNPGGTYTEAFF
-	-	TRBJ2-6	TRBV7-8	TGTGCCAGCAGTAAGACAGACTCTGGGGCCAACGTCCTGACTTTC	CASSKTDSGANVLTF
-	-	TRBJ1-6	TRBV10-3	TGTGCCATCAGTGTGGGCAGCTCCTATAATTCACCCCTCCACTTT	CAISVGSSYNSPLHF
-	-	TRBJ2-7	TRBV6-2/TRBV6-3	TGTGCCAGCAGTCTTTGGGGCGGCCGCTACGAGCAGTACTTC	CASSLWGGRYEQYF
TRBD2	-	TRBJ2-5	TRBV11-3	TGTGCCAGCAGCTCTAGCGGGAAAGAGACCCAGTACTTC	CASSSSGKETQYF
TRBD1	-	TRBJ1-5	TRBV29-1	TGCAGCGTGAAGACAGGGTACAATCAGCCCCAGCATTTT	CSVKTGYNQPQHF
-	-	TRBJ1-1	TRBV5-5	TGTGCCAGCAGCTTGGTTGCGTCAACGAGACTAGAAGCTTTCTTT	CASSLVASTRLEAFF
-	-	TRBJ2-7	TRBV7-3	TGTGCCAGCAGCTCCAAGACTAGACCCAATAGGGAGCAGTACTTC	CASSSKTRPNREQYF
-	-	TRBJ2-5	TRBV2	TGTGCCAGCAGTAGACAGACCCAAGAGACCCAGTACTTC	CASSRQTQETQYF
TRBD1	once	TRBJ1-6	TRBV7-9	TGTGCCAGCAGCGTTACACAGGGGGCAGGTTCACCCCTCCACTTT	CASSVTQGAGSPLHF
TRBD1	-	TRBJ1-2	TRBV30	TGTGCCTGGTCACAGGGGCGGATAGGGGGCTACACCTTC	CAWSQGRIGGYTF
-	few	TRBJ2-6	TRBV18	TGTGCCAGCTTGTGGGACAACTTTTGGGCCAACGTCCTGACTTTC	CASLWDNFWANVLTF
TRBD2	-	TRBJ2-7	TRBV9	TGTGCCAGCAGCGTACAAGCGGGAGCGGGCGAGCAGTACTTC	CASSVQAGAGEQYF
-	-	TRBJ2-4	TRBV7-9	TGTGCCAGCAGCTTAAGGGGGACGGGGGCCAAAAACATTCAGTACTTC	CASSLRGTGAKNIQYF
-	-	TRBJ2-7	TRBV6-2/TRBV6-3	TGTGCCAGCAGTAAAGCCGGGACTGGGAAATACGAGCAGTACTTC	CASSKAGTGKYEQYF
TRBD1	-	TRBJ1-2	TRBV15	TGTGCCACCAGCGCCCAGAAGACAGGGTCTGGCGGCTACACCTTC	CATSAQKTGSGGYTF
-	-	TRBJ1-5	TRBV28	TGTGCCAGCAGACGGGAGGATCGCGCCTCGGGTCAGCCCCAGCATTTT	CASRREDRASGQPQHF
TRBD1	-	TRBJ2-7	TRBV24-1	TGTGCCACCAGTGATTCCGGGACAGGGACCTACGAGCAGTACTTC	CATSDSGTGTYEQYF
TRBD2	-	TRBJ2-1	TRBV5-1	TGCGCCAGCAGCTTGTTGCGGGAGGACTACAATGAGCAGTTCTTC	CASSLLREDYNEQFF
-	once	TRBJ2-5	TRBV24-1	TGTGCCACCAGTGTAGCGGCAGGTAGGACCCAGTACTTC	CATSVAAGRTQYF
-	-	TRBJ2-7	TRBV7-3	TGTGCCAGCAGCTTATCCCCCCTCCACGAGCAGTACTTC	CASSLSPLHEQYF
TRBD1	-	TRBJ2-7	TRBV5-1	TGCGCCAGCAGCACGGGACAGGGGGTCTCCTACGAGCAGTACTTC	CASSTGQGVSYEQYF
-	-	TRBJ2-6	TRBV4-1	TGCGCCAGCAGCCAAGACCAGGGAGGTGGGGCCAACGTCCTGACTTTC	CASSQDQGGGANVLTF